This TCR beta chain comes out of a study of cytomegalovirus exposure and HLA in healthy donors. Study results and limitations: Fewer N-insertions (relative to the approximately 700-donor mean) were reportedly seen in an Asian-associated ancestry cluster in a later analysis. Some TCR beta chains (roughly 160 of them) were listed as cytomegalovirus-associated. Previous analysis showed most TCR beta V segments were productive about 87% or about 30% of the time.

The PCR made use of 60 Vbeta and 13 Jbeta primers. Profiling relied on immunoSEQ multiplex PCR, and the TCRdb table lists in-frame clones only, not all of them. The sample records around 120,000 clones, around 79% being singletons. This clone has just one count. The target antigen is unknown. Germline V gene data show CDR1 as SQVTM and CDR2 as ANQGSEA. The CDR3 consists of 12 residues. Trimming removed 5 bases from V and 1 base from J, with 5 bases in between. Sequencing used PBMCs. The sequence came from a woman aged 40 to 49 in good health and CMV-seronegative. V is TRBV29-1 and J is TRBJ2-2, with unresolved D. CDR3 protein: CSVSVNTGELFF. CDR3 nucleotides: TGCAGCGTTTCAGTGAACACCGGGGAGCTGTTTTTT.